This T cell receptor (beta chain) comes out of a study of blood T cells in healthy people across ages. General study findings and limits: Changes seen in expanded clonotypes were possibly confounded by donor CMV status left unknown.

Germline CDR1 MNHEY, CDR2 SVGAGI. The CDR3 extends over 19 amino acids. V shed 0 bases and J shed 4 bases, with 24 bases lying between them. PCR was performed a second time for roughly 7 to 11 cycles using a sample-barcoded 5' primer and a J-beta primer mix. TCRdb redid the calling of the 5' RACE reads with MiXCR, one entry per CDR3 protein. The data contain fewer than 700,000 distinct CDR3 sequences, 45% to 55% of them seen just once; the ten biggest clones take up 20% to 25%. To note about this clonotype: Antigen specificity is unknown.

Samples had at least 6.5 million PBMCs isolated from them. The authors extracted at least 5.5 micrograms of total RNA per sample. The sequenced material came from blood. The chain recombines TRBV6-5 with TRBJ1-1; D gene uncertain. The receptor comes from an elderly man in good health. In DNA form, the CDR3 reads TGTGCCAGCAGTTACTCGGTAACCGGGAGAAATAGGCGGACCACTGAAGCTTTCTTT. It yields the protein CASSYSVTGRNRRTTEAFF.